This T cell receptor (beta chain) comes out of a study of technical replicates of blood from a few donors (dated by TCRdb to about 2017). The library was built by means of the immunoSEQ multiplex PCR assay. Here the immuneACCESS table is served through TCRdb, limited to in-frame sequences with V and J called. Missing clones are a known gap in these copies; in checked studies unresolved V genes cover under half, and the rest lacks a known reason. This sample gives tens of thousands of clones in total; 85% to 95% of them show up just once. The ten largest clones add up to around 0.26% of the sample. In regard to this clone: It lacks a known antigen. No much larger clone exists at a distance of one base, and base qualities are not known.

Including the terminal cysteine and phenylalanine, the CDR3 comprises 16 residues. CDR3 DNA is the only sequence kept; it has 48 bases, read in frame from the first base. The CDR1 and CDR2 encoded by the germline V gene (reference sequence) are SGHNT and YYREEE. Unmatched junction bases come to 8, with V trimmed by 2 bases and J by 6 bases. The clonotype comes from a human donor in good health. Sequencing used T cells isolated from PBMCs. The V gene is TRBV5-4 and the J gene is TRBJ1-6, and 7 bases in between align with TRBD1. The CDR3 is CASSFTTGAANSPLHF. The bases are TGTGCCAGCAGCTTTACTACAGGGGCCGCTAATTCACCCCTCCACTTT.